A single sample is the source of the 27 T cell receptor beta chains below, sequenced in a study of tumor and adjacent non-tumor tissue in lung cancer. The library came from three nested PCR rounds adapted from ARM-PCR protocols. Via MiXCR, TCRdb re-called the multiplex PCR reads, giving one row per CDR3 protein. The sample shows about 79,000 distinct CDR3 sequences, 72% of them seen only once. RNA was extracted from bulk tissue without any cell sorting. Sequences were obtained from lung tumor tissue. These receptors were obtained from a woman between 40 and 50 years old with non-small cell lung cancer.

About this clonotype: Sequence at one end of the junction differs from germline and may be a read error. The rearrangement uses TRBV11-1 and TRBJ2-7, with D unresolved. The CDR3 is 14 residues long. Per germline, CDR1 SGHAT and CDR2 FQDESV (reference sequence). The CDR3: CAGSLILGSYEQYF. The CDR3 DNA reads as TGTGCCGGCAGCCTAATACTCGGCAGCTACGAGCAGTACTTC.

A note on this clonotype: The CDR3 does not close with the conserved phenylalanine or tryptophan, likely indicating a read error. This chain links TRBV20-1 with TRBJ2-5; 7 nucleotides line up with TRBD1. Germline-derived CDR1 and CDR2 are DFQATT and SNEGSKA (reference sequence). The CDR3 is 12 amino acids. The CDR3 loop reads CSATTGKESQYL. In DNA, the CDR3 is TGCAGTGCCACGACAGGGAAAGAGAGCCAGTACCTC.

On this clonotype: One end of the junction fails to match germline, which may point to a read error. V gene TRBV11-3 combines with J gene TRBJ2-3; 8 bases are shared with TRBD1. The CDR3 spans 16 residues. The germline V gene has CDR1 SGHNT and CDR2 YENEEA. The CDR3 DNA sequence: TGTAGCAGCAGCCTTCGAACAGGGGGAAGGATAGATGCGCAGTATTTT. Amino acid sequence: CSSSLRTGGRIDAQYF.

The chain uses TRBV11-2 and TRBJ1-1; D is unresolved. The CDR3 runs to 15 residues. CDR1 and CDR2 from the germline V gene are SGHAT and FQNNGV. The CDR3 loop reads CSSSYYRRRDTEAFF. CDR3 in DNA: TGTAGCAGCAGCTATTATAGGAGGCGGGACACTGAAGCTTTCTTT.

Remarks on this clonotype: A read error may explain this, as a much larger clone is one base away. The chain joins TRBV28 to TRBJ2-7; TRBD1 aligns across 7 bases. V lost 10 bases to trimming and J lost 5 bases; unmatched junction nucleotides: 14. CDR3 size: 14 residues. Germline assignment: CDR1 MDHEN and CDR2 SYDVKM. The CDR3 bases are TGTGCCACGGCCCGACAGGGAGTCAATCACGAGCAGTACTTC. It codes for CATARQGVNHEQYF.

Points on this clonotype: The junction departs from the called germline gene at one end, perhaps through a read error. The chain joins TRBV11-3 to TRBJ2-5, with D possibly being TRBD2 (5 bases). Germline loops: CDR1 SGHNT, CDR2 YENEEA. The length of the CDR3 is 14 residues. In DNA form, the CDR3 reads TGTGCCAGCAGCCCTTTCGTATGCTGGGAGACCCGGTACTTC. Its translation: CASSPFVCWETRYF.

With regard to this clonotype: No conserved phenylalanine or tryptophan is present at the end of the CDR3, so a read error is the likely explanation. This sequence joins TRBV18 and TRBJ2-5; 8 nucleotides agree with TRBD1. The CDR3 sequence is 14 residues long. J lost 4 bases, V lost 1 base, and 2 bases had no gene match. Germline CDR1 is KGHSH and CDR2 is LQKENI. CDR3 coding DNA: TGTGCCAGCTCACCACGAGACAGGGGAGAGACCCAGTACCTC. Amino acids: CASSPRDRGETQYL.

Details on this clonotype: Its ends do not fully match the called genes, so a read error is possible. The chain uses TRBV11-3 and TRBJ2-7, with TRBD1 identical over 9 bases. CDR1 is SGHNT, CDR2 YENEEA, per germline. The CDR3 consists of 14 residues. CDR3 sequence reads: CVSSQGTGSCEQYF. CDR3 bases: TGTGTCAGCAGTCAGGGGACAGGGAGCTGCGAGCAGTACTTC.

This clonotype was detected only a few times. It may be a read error: a sequence one base away is much more abundant. The chain employs TRBV12-3 or TRBV12-4 and TRBJ1-6, with D hard to call. With 5 bases removed from V and 7 bases from J, the gap between germline ends came to 6 bases. This CDR3 has 12 residues. CDR3 sequence: CASSIENSPLHF. As DNA, the CDR3 is TGTGCCAGCAGTATCGAGAATTCACCCCTCCACTTT.

This clonotype was observed at least ten times. The chain employs TRBV20-1 and TRBJ2-6; TRBD2 matches at 9 bases. CDR3 size: 16 residues. The V gene end was trimmed by 3 bases and the J gene end by 3 bases; junction bases not matched to a gene: 6. Germline V lookup: CDR1 DFQATT, CDR2 SNEGSKA (reference sequence). CDR3 coding DNA: TGCAGTGCTAGCGCGGGAGGGCCAGGTGGGGCCAACGTCCTGACTTTC. Translating gives CSASAGGPGGANVLTF.

This sequence joins TRBV2 and TRBJ2-7, with 7 bases lining up with TRBD2. The CDR3 loop spans 13 amino acids. V was clipped by 8 bases and J by 4 bases; unmatched bases: 8. CDR1 and CDR2 from the germline V gene are SNHLY and FYNNEI. The CDR3 sequence: CASHRAGAYEQYF. The CDR3 bases are TGTGCCAGCCATCGGGCGGGAGCTTACGAGCAGTACTTC.

The genes are TRBV4-2 and TRBJ2-1, with 9 bases identical to TRBD1. The ends lost 8 bases at V and 9 bases at J; junction bases unmatched: 14. This CDR3 has 15 amino acids. CDR1 and CDR2 (germline): LGHNA, YNFKEQ. The CDR3 reads CASDPGQGASIEQFF. The CDR3 bases are TGTGCCAGCGACCCGGGACAGGGAGCCTCCATTGAGCAGTTCTTC.

Remarks on this clonotype: One end of the junction varies from germline; a read error may be responsible. The V call is TRBV6-5, the J call TRBJ2-7; 10 bases agree with TRBD2. The germline V gene has CDR1 MNHEY and CDR2 SVGAGI. The CDR3 contains 16 residues. The CDR3, as DNA: TGTGCCAACAGTCGCCTAAGGATTAGCGGGAGGTACGAGCAGTACTTC. This sequence encodes CANSRLRISGRYEQYF.

As regards this clonotype: One base away lies a much larger clone, so this may be a sequencing read error. The V gene is TRBV5-5, the J gene TRBJ2-5; 9 positions agree with TRBD2. CDR3 length equals 15 residues. CDR1 SGHKS and CDR2 YYEKEE come from the germline V gene (reference sequence). The CDR3 nucleotides are TGTGCCAACAGCGGGAGGATCGGGTCCCAAGAGACCCAGTACTTC. Amino acids: CANSGRIGSQETQYF.

Regarding this clonotype: A much larger clone lies a single base off, so this may be a read error. This chain connects TRBV7-9 to TRBJ2-3; weak D call: TRBD2 (6 bases). V gave up 7 bases and J gave up 4 bases, with 18 bases separating them. Germline CDR1 and CDR2: SEHNR and FQNEAQ (reference sequence). The CDR3 is 15 residues long. CDR3 sequence reads: CASNERSSAADTQYF. The CDR3 DNA follows: TGTGCCAGCAACGAACGGTCTAGCGCAGCAGATACGCAGTATTTT. Drawing the rest from reference TRBV7-9 and TRBJ2-3, the complete variable domain is DTGVSQNPRHKITKRGQNVTFRCDPISEHNRLYWYRQTLGQGPEFLTYFQNEAQLEKSRLLSDRFSAERPKGSFSTLEIQRTEQGDSAMYLCASNERSSAADTQYFGPGTRLTVL.

With regard to this clonotype: This may come from a read error, since a much larger clone is one base off. The rearrangement uses TRBV7-9 and TRBJ2-5; 8 bases are shared with TRBD1. The germline gives CDR1 SEHNR, CDR2 FQNEAQ (reference sequence). The CDR3 is made up of 15 amino acids. This chain's CDR3 is CASSLETGVQEIQYF. The CDR3, as DNA: TGTGCCAGCAGCTTAGAGACAGGGGTTCAAGAGATCCAGTACTTC.

Of note for this clonotype: Mismatch with germline at one junction end may stem from a read error. The chain is built from TRBV11-2 and TRBJ2-2; no clear D. In germline, CDR1 is SGHAT, CDR2 FQNNGV. This CDR3 spans 14 amino acids. This chain's CDR3 is CASSPLTGAGELFF. The CDR3 nucleotides read TGTGCCAGCAGCCCACTGACGGGCGCCGGAGAGCTGTTTTTT.

This clonotype is medium-sized within its sample. The V and J genes are TRBV7-9 and TRBJ2-7; maybe TRBD1 (6 bases). CDR1 is SEHNR and CDR2 is FQNEAQ in the germline V gene (reference sequence). Trimming stripped 4 bases from V and 5 bases from J, with 15 bases between. This CDR3 comprises 14 residues. CDR3 sequence reads: CASSSARGNNEQYF. The CDR3 DNA follows: TGTGCCAGCAGCTCGGCGAGGGGGAACAACGAGCAGTACTTC.

This clonotype has a single count. The germline gene is not matched at one end of the junction; a read error may be the cause. This sequence joins TRBV11-3 and TRBJ2-5; the D is unclear. Looked up from germline, CDR1 is SGHNT and CDR2 is YENEEA. CDR3 size: 12 residues. As DNA, the CDR3 is TGTGCCAGCAGCCCTGAAGAAGAGACACAGTACTTC. Amino acid sequence: CASSPEEETQYF.

This clonotype has at least ten counts. This chain links TRBV30 with TRBJ2-3; perhaps TRBD2 as D (5 bases). Trimming shortened V by 5 bases and J by 4 bases, and 10 bases separated the two germline ends. CDR3 length: 12 amino acids. Germline V lookup: CDR1 GTSNPN, CDR2 SVGIG (reference sequence). In DNA, the CDR3 is TGTGCCTGGGACCGAGGGCCAGATACGCAGTATTTT. Protein product: CAWDRGPDTQYF.

This clonotype was counted ten times or more. The V call is TRBV6-5, the J call TRBJ2-5, with 9 positions matching TRBD2. Trimming removed 5 bases from V and 4 bases from J; junction bases left unmatched: 2. The CDR3 consists of 13 residues. Germline V gene lookup returns CDR1 MNHEY and CDR2 SVGAGI. The CDR3 nucleotides are TGTGCCAGCAGTCGTAGCGGGGGAGAGACCCAGTACTTC. Amino acid sequence: CASSRSGGETQYF.

With respect to this clonotype: A much larger clone differs from this one at a single base, so this may be a read error. The chain has TRBV5-4 and TRBJ1-6, with 9 bases identical to TRBD1. CDR1 SGHNT and CDR2 YYREEE come from the germline V gene (reference sequence). The length of the CDR3 is 15 residues. This chain's CDR3 is CDSSPGTGNNSPLHF. The CDR3 region has the DNA TGTGACAGCAGCCCGGGGACAGGGAATAATTCACCCCTCCACTTT.

This clonotype was found a few times. Because the CDR3 is missing its conserved closing phenylalanine or tryptophan, this is likely a read error. The rearrangement links TRBV11-2 to TRBJ2-1; TRBD1 matches 7 bases. Looked up from germline, CDR1 is SGHAT and CDR2 is FQNNGV. CDR3 length: 15 residues. The CDR3 nucleotides are TGTGCCAGCAGTTTAGGTGGGACAGTGTACAATGAGCAGTTCTTA. This gives the protein CASSLGGTVYNEQFL.

This clonotype was recorded a few times. The chain is built from TRBV7-9 and TRBJ2-5, with 11 bases fitting TRBD2. Germline V lookup: CDR1 SEHNR, CDR2 FQNEAQ (reference sequence). This CDR3 contains 17 residues. V lost 5 bases to trimming and J lost 3 bases; unmatched junction nucleotides: 11. Here the CDR3 reads CASSPRLAGQSKETQYF. In DNA, the CDR3 is TGTGCCAGCAGCCCGAGACTAGCGGGGCAGTCCAAAGAGACCCAGTACTTC.

This clonotype has just a few counts. This chain uses TRBV6-6 with TRBJ2-5, with 15 positions matching TRBD2. The CDR3 has 17 residues. Germline CDR1 MNHNY, CDR2 SVGAGI (reference sequence). V trimming: 4 bases; J trimming: 2 bases; junction bases outside the gene matches: 5. This chain's CDR3 is CASSWTSGGEGQETQYF. CDR3 bases: TGTGCCAGCAGTTGGACTAGCGGGGGGGAGGGACAAGAGACCCAGTACTTC.

V gene TRBV11-2 combines with J gene TRBJ2-5, with 7 bases matching TRBD2. Germline assignment: CDR1 SGHAT and CDR2 FQNNGV. The V and J ends lost 5 bases and 7 bases, in that order; junction bases with no gene match: 19. This CDR3 comprises 17 residues. DNA of the CDR3: TGTGCCAGCAGCGCCCCACCGGGCGGGGGTACGGTAATGACCCAGTACTTC. Its translation: CASSAPPGGGTVMTQYF.

As for this clonotype: The CDR3 does not end in the conserved phenylalanine or tryptophan, so this is likely a read error. The V gene is TRBV19, the J gene TRBJ1-2; D unclear. V lost 3 bases and J lost 2, with 16 bases in between. Germline loops: CDR1 LNHDA, CDR2 SQIVND (reference sequence). The length of the CDR3 is 16 residues. In nucleotides, the CDR3 is TGTGCCAGTAGTATGTCAGCGGGCCTACTAAACTATGGCTACACCTTA. Protein: CASSMSAGLLNYGYTL.